The 27 T cell receptor beta chains below were found in one sample sequenced in a study of cytotoxic CD8 clonotypes in ibrutinib-treated CLL (dated by TCRdb to the early 2020s). In light of the paper, this sample's time point label describes: progressive disease on ibrutinib. The library came from the immunoSEQ multiplex PCR assay. The clones in this table, taken by TCRdb from immuneACCESS, are in-frame only. Not every clone is retained; where verified, under half of the shortfall comes from an unresolved V gene, and the cause of the rest is unknown. Across this sample there are 250,000 to 350,000 clones, with around 77% seen only once. Roughly 6% of the sample is taken by the ten largest. The sample was PBMCs, taken at disease progression, from a patient treated with ibrutinib. All receptors derive from a human donor with chronic lymphocytic leukemia.

The rearrangement links TRBV4-2 to TRBJ2-7, with TRBD1 as a possible D gene (6 bases). Germline loops: CDR1 LGHNA, CDR2 YNFKEQ. Between the trimmed V and J ends, which lost 3 bases and 4 bases, there was a span of 16 bases. CDR3 length: 15 residues. CDR3 loop: CASSQGTGLGYEQYF. As DNA, the CDR3 is TGTGCCAGCAGCCAGGGAACAGGGCTTGGGTACGAGCAGTACTTC.

This rearrangement joins TRBV7-3 to TRBJ2-5; unclear D gene. Per germline, CDR1 SGHTA and CDR2 FQGTGA. Trimming removed 2 bases at V and 1 base at J, with 5 bases between. This CDR3 is built from 13 residues. CDR3 sequence: CASSLGVQETQYF. The CDR3 nucleotides are TGTGCCAGCAGCTTAGGAGTCCAAGAGACCCAGTACTTC. Filled out from reference TRBV7-3 and TRBJ2-5, the complete variable domain reads GAGVSQTPSNKVTEKGKYVELRCDPISGHTALYWYRQSLGQGPEFLIYFQGTGAADDSGLPNDRFFAVRPEGSVSTLKIQRTERGDSAVYLCASSLGVQETQYFGPGTRLLVL.

The chain has TRBV6-5 and TRBJ1-1; D ambiguous. V was shortened by 2 bases and J by 5 bases, with 18 bases between the two germline ends. Germline-derived CDR1 and CDR2 are MNHEY and SVGAGI. The length of the CDR3 is 16 residues. The CDR3 here is CASSYSGRRSPTEAFF. CDR3 sequence (DNA): TGTGCCAGCAGTTACAGCGGTCGACGATCCCCGACTGAAGCTTTCTTT.

The chain has TRBV6-6 and TRBJ1-3; D uncertain. Germline loops: CDR1 MNHNY, CDR2 SVGAGI (reference sequence). V lost 11 bases and J 0 bases, leaving 17 bases between the germline ends. CDR3 length equals 15 residues. In DNA form, the CDR3 reads TGTGCCGGTCGGGGAGGGCCGAGCTCTGGAAACACCATATATTTT. It yields the protein CAGRGGPSSGNTIYF.

The chain joins TRBV2 to TRBJ2-5, with TRBD2 identical over 11 bases. The V gene end was trimmed by 4 bases and the J gene end by 2 bases; junction bases not matched to a gene: 6. The germline V gene has CDR1 SNHLY and CDR2 FYNNEI. The CDR3 totals 16 residues. CDR3 sequence: CASSVQTSGAQETQYF. The CDR3 coding sequence is TGTGCCAGCAGTGTTCAGACTAGCGGGGCTCAAGAGACCCAGTACTTC.

The J gene is TRBJ1-2, the V gene TRBV9; D is possibly TRBD1 (6 bases). The ends were cut back, 1 base at V and 1 base at J, with 11 bases in the middle. In germline, CDR1 is SGDLS, CDR2 YYNGEE. The CDR3 has 15 amino acids. The chain's CDR3 is CASSVTDSDNYGYTF. In DNA form, the CDR3 reads TGTGCCAGCAGCGTAACGGACAGTGATAACTATGGCTACACCTTC.

The chain is built from TRBV18 and TRBJ2-1; maybe TRBD1 (5 bases). CDR3 length: 15 amino acids. Germline V lookup: CDR1 KGHSH, CDR2 LQKENI. V lost 6 bases and J 0 bases, leaving 12 bases between the germline ends. The CDR3 loop is CASSRSQDSYNEQFF. As DNA, the CDR3 is TGTGCCAGCTCCAGGTCACAGGACTCCTACAATGAGCAGTTCTTC.

This chain uses TRBV9 with TRBJ2-7, with 9 bases lining up with TRBD1. Germline V gene lookup returns CDR1 SGDLS and CDR2 YYNGEE. The V and J ends lost 3 bases and 6 bases, in that order; junction bases with no gene match: 10. The CDR3 loop spans 15 amino acids. CDR3 loop: CASSATDRGRGEQYF. The CDR3 DNA is TGTGCCAGCAGCGCGACGGACAGGGGCCGGGGCGAGCAGTACTTC.

This clone was detected a few times. CDR3 sequence reads: CASSRGLFGAFYEQYF. Written as DNA, the CDR3 is TGCGCCAGCAGCCGAGGACTGTTCGGGGCTTTCTACGAGCAGTACTTC. The chain joins TRBV4-1 to TRBJ2-7, with D tentatively TRBD1 or TRBD2 (5 bases each). Deletions cut 4 bases from V and 3 bases from J, with 19 bases between. CDR1 is MGHRA, CDR2 YSYEKL, per germline. The length of the CDR3 is 16 residues.

This chain joins TRBV5-1 and TRBJ2-7; 12 positions match TRBD2. CDR1 and CDR2 (germline): SGHRS, YFSETQ. Trimming cost V 7 bases and J 3 bases; bases outside gene matches: 5. This CDR3 has 14 amino acids. This CDR3 reads CASALTSGSYEQYF. In DNA, the CDR3 is TGCGCCAGCGCCCTGACTAGCGGGAGCTACGAGCAGTACTTC.

The DNA for the CDR3 is TGCGCCAGCAGCCAAGATTGGACCCCTAGCGAGCAGTACTTC. Protein product: CASSQDWTPSEQYF. This chain joins TRBV4-1 and TRBJ2-7; D ambiguous. With 0 bases removed from V and 6 bases from J, the gap between germline ends came to 12 bases. Germline CDR1 reads MGHRA; CDR2 reads YSYEKL. The CDR3 sequence is 14 residues long.

The rearrangement links TRBV19 to TRBJ2-7; D is uncertain. CDR3 length equals 14 residues. The germline CDR1 and CDR2 sequences are LNHDA and SQIVND (reference sequence). V lost 5 bases and J 0 bases, leaving 11 bases between the germline ends. The CDR3 DNA is TGTGCCAGTAGTGTTCAGATAGCCTCCTACGAGCAGTACTTC. This codes for CASSVQIASYEQYF.

The chain combines TRBV11-2 with TRBJ2-3; no reliable D call. V dropped 1 base and J dropped 0 bases, with 8 bases sitting between them. Germline CDR1 and CDR2: SGHAT and FQNNGV. This CDR3 is built from 15 residues. The CDR3 loop is CASSLGLTSTDTQYF. The CDR3 bases are TGTGCCAGCAGCTTAGGACTCACTAGCACAGATACGCAGTATTTT.

The V and J genes are TRBV11-1 and TRBJ2-3; TRBD2 matches 10 bases. V was clipped by 3 bases and J by 2 bases; unmatched bases: 8. The V gene's germline CDR1 is SGHAT and CDR2 FQDESV (reference sequence). CDR3 length: 17 residues. The CDR3 DNA sequence: TGTGCCAGCAGCTTCCCGACTAGCGGGTTCCCCACAGATACGCAGTATTTT. Its protein product is CASSFPTSGFPTDTQYF.

For the CDR3, the DNA is TGTGCCAGCAGCCGGCCGCAGTCTGAGTTGGTGGAGACCCAGTACTTC. It specifies CASSRPQSELVETQYF. This chain connects TRBV5-4 to TRBJ2-5; no firm D call. CDR1 and CDR2 (germline): SGHNT, YYREEE (reference sequence). V lost 4 bases and J lost 5, with 21 bases in between. This CDR3 has 16 amino acids. Full variable domain (outside the CDR3, taken from reference TRBV5-4 and TRBJ2-5): ETGVTQSPTHLIKTRGQQVTLRCSSQSGHNTVSWYQQALGQGPQFIFQYYREEENGRGNFPPRFSGLQFPNYSSELNVNALELDDSALYLCASSRPQSELVETQYFGPGTRLLVL.

The chain employs TRBV19 and TRBJ1-6; D is unclear. CDR1 is LNHDA and CDR2 is SQIVND in the germline V gene (reference sequence). V dropped 5 bases and J dropped 3 bases, with 11 bases sitting between them. The CDR3 has 15 residues. The CDR3, as DNA: TGTGCCAGTAGTGAACCCGGGATCTATAATTCACCCCTCCACTTT. Protein sequence: CASSEPGIYNSPLHF.

This chain links TRBV10-2 with TRBJ2-7; D remains ambiguous. The CDR3 length is 12 residues. CDR1 is WSHSY, CDR2 SAAADI, per germline. Trimming took 7 bases from V and 2 from J, leaving 9 bases between them. The CDR3 here is CASKGYPYEQYF. Here the CDR3 DNA reads TGCGCCAGCAAAGGGTATCCCTACGAGCAGTACTTC.

The gene calls are TRBV6-6 and TRBJ1-2, with D possibly TRBD1 on 6 matching bases. Germline CDR1 and CDR2: MNHNY and SVGAGI (reference sequence). Trimming removed 6 bases at V and 0 bases at J, with 11 bases between. The CDR3 consists of 14 residues. In DNA form, the CDR3 reads TGTGCCAGCAGGGGGGGCGGAGCTAACTATGGCTACACCTTC. This gives the protein CASRGGGANYGYTF.

The chain is built from TRBV11-3 and TRBJ2-3; no clear D gene. Trimming removed 2 bases at V and 4 bases at J, with 10 bases between. Germline CDR1 is SGHNT and CDR2 is YENEEA. The CDR3 runs to 14 residues. CDR3: CASSLMSGPDTQYF. The CDR3 DNA reads TGTGCCAGCAGCTTAATGTCAGGCCCAGATACGCAGTATTTT.

V is TRBV19 and J is TRBJ2-7, with 7 nucleotides matching TRBD2. The germline V gene encodes CDR1 LNHDA and CDR2 SQIVND (reference sequence). V dropped 3 bases and J dropped 2; count of bases not matched to a gene: 4. The CDR3 totals 14 residues. The CDR3 sequence is CASSIPGGAYEQYF. CDR3 DNA: TGTGCCAGTAGTATCCCGGGAGGCGCCTACGAGCAGTACTTC.

This clone was picked up one time. The chain is built from TRBV4-1 and TRBJ1-3; the D gene is possibly TRBD1 (5 bases). Per the germline V gene, CDR1 is MGHRA and CDR2 is YSYEKL. V dropped 0 bases and J dropped 1 base, with 13 bases sitting between them. CDR3 size: 17 residues. CDR3 amino acids: CASSQDQRGLSGNTIYF. The CDR3 nucleotides read TGCGCCAGCAGCCAAGATCAGAGGGGCCTTTCTGGAAACACCATATATTTT.

The rearrangement links TRBV9 to TRBJ2-7; possible D gene TRBD2, 5 bases. Germline CDR1 SGDLS, CDR2 YYNGEE. The CDR3 consists of 15 residues. Between the trimmed V and J ends, which lost 0 bases and 7 bases, there was a span of 17 bases. The CDR3 sequence: CASSVVSGPQWEQYF. The CDR3, as DNA: TGTGCCAGCAGCGTAGTAAGCGGCCCTCAGTGGGAGCAGTACTTC.

This chain uses TRBV11-2 with TRBJ2-6, with 12 bases identical to TRBD2. The CDR3 totals 19 residues. The V gene's germline CDR1 is SGHAT and CDR2 FQNNGV. The trim removed 5 bases at V and 0 bases at J, leaving 8 bases unmatched. CDR3 bases: TGTGCCAGCAGCACCGGACTAGCGGGGTCCTACTCTGGGGCCAACGTCCTGACTTTC. Translated, it gives CASSTGLAGSYSGANVLTF.

The rearrangement links TRBV18 to TRBJ2-1; a weak D match, TRBD2 (6 bases). CDR1 and CDR2 (germline): KGHSH, LQKENI. V lost 0 bases, J lost 5 bases, and 14 bases lay in between. This CDR3 region has 16 residues. The CDR3 sequence: CASSPPGGRGDNEQFF. CDR3 sequence (DNA): TGTGCCAGCTCACCACCTGGGGGGAGAGGGGACAATGAGCAGTTCTTC. Supplemented by reference TRBV18 and TRBJ2-1, the full variable domain reads NAGVMQNPRHLVRRRGQEARLRCSPMKGHSHVYWYRQLPEEGLKFMVYLQKENIIDESGMPKERFSAEFPKEGPSILRIQQVVRGDSAAYFCASSPPGGRGDNEQFFGPGTRLTVL.

In DNA, the CDR3 is TGTGCCAGCCGAGACAATACCTACGAGCAGTACTTC. Translation: CASRDNTYEQYF. The chain has TRBV28 and TRBJ2-7; D remains ambiguous. CDR1 is MDHEN and CDR2 is SYDVKM in the germline V gene. V gave up 8 bases and J gave up 2 bases, with 10 bases separating them. The CDR3 covers 12 residues. The variable domain in full, completed from reference TRBV28 and TRBJ2-7, reads DVKVTQSSRYLVKRTGEKVFLECVQDMDHENMFWYRQDPGLGLRLIYFSYDVKMKEKGDIPEGYSVSREKKERFSLILESASTNQTSMYLCASRDNTYEQYFGPGTRLTVT.

The rearrangement uses TRBV9 and TRBJ2-5, with 8 bases aligning to TRBD1. This CDR3 is 14 amino acids long. Looked up from germline, CDR1 is SGDLS and CDR2 is YYNGEE. The V segment lost 3 bases and the J segment 5 bases; nucleotides outside the gene matches: 6. The CDR3 sequence is CASSAETGGETQYF. The DNA of the CDR3 is TGTGCCAGCAGCGCCGAAACAGGGGGGGAGACCCAGTACTTC.

The J gene is TRBJ2-1, the V gene TRBV21-1; TRBD1 is the table's D call and was not checked against the DNA. TRBV21-1 is classified as a pseudogene. This CDR3 has 16 amino acids. CDR3 residues: CASSIRPGTGFNEQFF. CDR3 coding DNA: TGTGCCAGCAGCATCCGTCCCGGGACAGGGTTCAATGAGCAGTTCTTC.